The present entry profiles one T cell receptor (beta chain) with its context. Its target is unknown. This entry belongs to a study of pediatric ulcerative colitis. Overall study findings and caveats: Compared with controls, ulcerative colitis showed greater blood-rectum clone sharing.

Generated by immunoSEQ multiplex PCR, the TCRdb table keeps only in-frame clones and is missing some. The data contain 45,000 to 75,000 clones, about nine tenths of them singletons. V was pared by 0 bases and J by 2 bases, with 7 bases between. Looked up from germline, CDR1 is MNHNS and CDR2 is SASEGT. The CDR3 has 14 amino acids. The clonotype originates from a boy aged 5-17 years who was a control in a study of pediatric ulcerative colitis. The specimen sequenced was blood. V is TRBV6-1 and J is TRBJ2-5; the D gene is possibly TRBD1 (5 bases). CDR3 sequence (DNA): TGTGCCAGCAGTGAAGCGGGGCCGCAAGAGACCCAGTACTTC. It translates to CASSEAGPQETQYF.